Sequencing of this T cell receptor beta chain was carried out in a study of blood T cells in healthy people across ages. Study conclusions and caveats: Those diversity estimates obtained from one million T cells were thought to be underestimates.

Germline V gene lookup returns CDR1 MNHNS and CDR2 SASEGT. Trimming left V 2 bases short and J 6 bases short, with 18 bases between. The CDR3 is 16 amino acids. As regards this clonotype: The antigen is not known.

It was with a sample-barcoded 5' primer and a J-beta primer mix that a second PCR of about 6 to 12 cycles was run. TCRdb recomputed calls from the 5' RACE reads with MiXCR, one row per CDR3 protein. Of around 1,000,000 distinct CDR3 sequences listed, roughly a quarter are singletons. These data also formed part of another study, on T cells of mothers and their children. That work contributes: The study obtained over 9.5 million TCR beta CDR3 reads per mother and 3 million to 3.5 million per child.

This sequence originates from a girl aged 2 to 9 in good health. The sequencing input was blood. This rearrangement joins TRBV6-1 to TRBJ2-3, with TRBD2 as a possible D gene (6 bases). CDR3 nucleotide sequence: TGTGCCAGCAGTGAAATAGGTCAGCGGGCGGGTGATACGCAGTATTTT. The encoded protein is CASSEIGQRAGDTQYF.